One T cell receptor (beta chain) is described in this entry. The antigen remains undetermined. Enrollment shut out patients with autoimmune disease history or systemic immunosuppression. Assay used: immunoSEQ multiplex PCR; TCRdb lists only in-frame clones, some missing. The table shows 63,000 or so clones, with about four fifths occurring only once. The data derive from a study of OX40 agonist ivuxolimab in advanced cancers. The wider study: Patients with prior anti-PD-1, anti-PD-L1 or anti-CTLA-4 therapy were eligible; 40% had some.

Findings and caveats of the study: The study observed clonal expansion of CD4+ and CD8+ blood T cells by week 6 at 0.1 to 3.0 mg/kg.

The origin of this receptor is an adult with an advanced solid tumor such as melanoma, head and neck, liver or kidney cancer. The sample in question was CD4+ or CD8+ T cells sorted from blood, obtained in a trial of the OX40 agonist ivuxolimab.

CDR3 residues: CASSLAPDPAHEQFF. The CDR3 DNA reads as TGTGCCAGCAGCTTAGCACCGGACCCTGCCCATGAGCAGTTCTTC. The chain is built from TRBV11-3 and TRBJ2-1; D is uncertain. Deletions cut 1 base from V and 8 bases from J, with 15 bases between. The CDR3 consists of 15 residues. Germline V gene sequence: CDR1 SGHNT, CDR2 YENEEA.